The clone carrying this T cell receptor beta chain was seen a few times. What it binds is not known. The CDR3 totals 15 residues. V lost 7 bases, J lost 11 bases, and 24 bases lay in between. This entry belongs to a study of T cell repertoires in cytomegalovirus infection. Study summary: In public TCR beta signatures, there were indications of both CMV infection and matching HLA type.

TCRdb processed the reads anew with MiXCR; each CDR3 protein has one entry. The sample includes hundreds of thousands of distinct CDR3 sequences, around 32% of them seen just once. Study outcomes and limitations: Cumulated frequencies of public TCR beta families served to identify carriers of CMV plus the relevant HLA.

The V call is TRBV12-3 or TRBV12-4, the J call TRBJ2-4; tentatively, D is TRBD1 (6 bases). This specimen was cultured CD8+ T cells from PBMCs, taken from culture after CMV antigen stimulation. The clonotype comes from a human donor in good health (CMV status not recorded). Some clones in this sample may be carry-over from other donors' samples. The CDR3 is CASTLWGLRFEFQYF. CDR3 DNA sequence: TGTGCCAGCACCTTATGGGGGCTGAGGTTCGAATTTCAGTACTTC.